This TCR beta chain was obtained from a study of CD8+CD57+ T cells in acquired aplastic anemia. Points on this clonotype: An end of the junction does not agree with germline; a read error may underlie this.

TCR beta VDJ and CDR3 were profiled, and genomic DNA was the template. TCRdb re-called the reads through MiXCR, storing one row per CDR3 protein. The sample lists hundreds of thousands of distinct CDR3 sequences, roughly 68% occurring once. CDR1 is SGHTA, CDR2 FQGNSA, per germline. CDR3 length equals 14 residues. The sequence came from a human donor in good health, serving as a control. The V call is TRBV7-2, the J call TRBJ1-1; D is uncertain. The sample taken for sequencing was sorted CD4+, CD8+, or CD8+CD57+ T cells (not recorded which) from PBMCs. The CDR3 is CASSFMYDGVEQYF. CDR3 bases: TGTGCCAGCAGCTTCATGTACGATGGGGTCGAGCAGTACTTT.